Sequencing of this T cell receptor (beta chain) was carried out in a study of blood T cell repertoires in COVID-19. Study-wide background: Spain, Italy and the United States supplied samples that represented acute and convalescent COVID-19. T cells, B-cell-depleted T cells, or PBMCs provided the cDNA or gDNA that served as material.

In germline, CDR1 is SSHAT, CDR2 FNYEAQ (reference sequence). The length of the CDR3 is 16 residues. J lost 0 bases, V lost 4 bases, and 6 bases had no gene match. The authors' processing: Amplified reference gene primers provided the basis for estimating nucleated cell counts. Sequencing used immunoSEQ multiplex PCR; TCRdb keeps in-frame clones, though not all of them. The DNA was the basis for D and trimming; V, J and clone size are from that table. The repertoire holds fewer than 350,000 clones, with approximately 81% as singletons. Source material: peripheral blood. The chain combines TRBV7-7 with TRBJ2-7, with 10 bases identical to TRBD2. This receptor was identified in a woman aged 55 to 70 with active or convalescent COVID-19. The chain's CDR3 is CASSSSTSGFSYEQYF. The CDR3 DNA follows: TGTGCCAGCAGCTCTTCGACTAGCGGGTTCTCCTACGAGCAGTACTTC. The complete variable domain, with remaining parts taken from reference TRBV7-7 and TRBJ2-7, reads GAGVSQSPRYKVTKRGQDVTLRCDPISSHATLYWYQQALGQGPEFLTYFNYEAQPDKSGLPSDRFSAERPEGSISTLTIQRTEQRDSAMYRCASSSSTSGFSYEQYFGPGTRLTVT.